These 20 T cell receptor beta chains were all obtained from the same sample, sequenced in a study of regulatory T cells in long-lasting Graves disease. Documented time point: newly diagnosed GD, antithyroid drugs for less than 3 months. From RNA extracted from PBMCs, the TCR library was made. TCR beta libraries were built with iRepertoire HTBI primers and Arm-PCR of CDR3 regions. TCRdb itself ran the multiplex PCR reads through MiXCR, one entry per CDR3 protein. This table holds around 250,000 distinct CDR3 sequences, about 18% found once. These data were also reused for a study on T cells in Graves' hyperthyroidism and ophthalmopathy.

Here the sequenced sample was peripheral blood mononuclear cells (PBMCs), taken at new diagnosis, from a patient treated with antithyroid drugs. The receptors derive from a woman between 25 and 40 years old with Graves disease.

The chain joins TRBV5-1 to TRBJ1-5; 7 bases agree with TRBD1. CDR1 and CDR2 (germline): SGHRS, YFSETQ. The CDR3 has 15 residues. V lost 3 bases and J lost 8; bases outside the gene matches: 11. The CDR3 sequence: CASSCRGTAQKPQHF. The CDR3 DNA reads as TGCGCCAGCAGCTGCAGAGGGACAGCCCAAAAGCCCCAGCATTTT. Variable domain in full (rest from reference TRBV5-1 and TRBJ1-5): KAGVTQTPRYLIKTRGQQVTLSCSPISGHRSVSWYQQTPGQGLQFLFEYFSETQRNKGNFPGRFSGRQFSNSRSEMNVSTLELGDSALYLCASSCRGTAQKPQHFGDGTRLSIL.

This clonotype appeared many times. The V and J genes are TRBV10-3 and TRBJ1-2; a possible D gene is TRBD1 (6 bases). The length of the CDR3 is 14 residues. Trimming stripped 5 bases from V and 4 bases from J, with 14 bases between. The germline gives CDR1 ENHRY, CDR2 SYGVKD. CDR3: CAISSPSGAYGYTF. The CDR3 coding sequence is TGTGCCATCAGTAGCCCCTCGGGGGCCTATGGCTACACCTTC.

Many counts were recorded for this clonotype. The chain employs TRBV11-2 and TRBJ1-2; no firm D call. CDR1 and CDR2 from the germline V gene are SGHAT and FQNNGV. Trimming left V 1 base short and J 4 bases short, with 16 bases between. CDR3 length: 16 amino acids. The CDR3 here is CASSLAGRTVAYGYTF. The CDR3 DNA sequence: TGTGCCAGCAGCTTAGCCGGGAGAACTGTGGCCTATGGCTACACCTTC.

The sample holds many counts of this clonotype. The chain carries TRBV7-3 and TRBJ1-1, with 9 bases identical to TRBD1. The CDR3 covers 13 residues. Germline CDR1 and CDR2: SGHTA and FQGTGA. Germline trimming cut 5 bases from V and 7 bases from J; bases unmatched to any gene: 5. CDR3 coding DNA: TGTGCCAGCAGCCTACGGGACAGGGATGAAGCTTTCTTT. Amino acids: CASSLRDRDEAFF.

CDR3 coding DNA: TGTGCCACCAGCAGGGGCTATACCTCTAGCACAGATACGCAGTATTTT. The encoded protein is CATSRGYTSSTDTQYF. This chain connects TRBV15 to TRBJ2-3; D is ambiguous. V lost 3 bases and J 0 bases, leaving 13 bases between the germline ends. The CDR3 extends over 16 amino acids. Looked up from germline, CDR1 is LNHNV and CDR2 is YYDKDF (reference sequence).

There are many counts of this clonotype. This chain joins TRBV15 and TRBJ2-7; D possibly corresponds to TRBD1 (5 bases). Germline CDR1 reads LNHNV; CDR2 reads YYDKDF (reference sequence). Between the trimmed V and J ends, which lost 0 bases and 3 bases, there was a span of 6 bases. There are 13 residues in the CDR3. The CDR3 sequence: CATSRDQGYEQYF. CDR3 in DNA: TGTGCCACCAGCAGAGATCAGGGCTACGAGCAGTACTTC.

This clonotype has at least ten counts. This sequence joins TRBV5-1 and TRBJ1-1, with no clear D. This CDR3 region has 13 residues. From germline, CDR1 is SGHRS and CDR2 YFSETQ. The V and J ends lost 0 bases and 13 bases respectively, with 16 bases between them. CDR3 sequence: CASSLGEGVVSFF. In DNA form, the CDR3 reads TGCGCCAGCAGCTTGGGAGAGGGCGTAGTGAGTTTCTTT. The whole variable domain, remainder taken from reference TRBV5-1 and TRBJ1-1, is KAGVTQTPRYLIKTRGQQVTLSCSPISGHRSVSWYQQTPGQGLQFLFEYFSETQRNKGNFPGRFSGRQFSNSRSEMNVSTLELGDSALYLCASSLGEGVVSFFGQGTRLTVV.

This clonotype was seen many times. This rearrangement joins TRBV29-1 to TRBJ2-7; weak D call: TRBD1 (6 bases). V was shortened by 7 bases and J by 6 bases, with 22 bases between the two germline ends. This CDR3 has 14 amino acids. Germline V CDR1 and CDR2: SQVTM, ANQGSEA. CDR3 DNA: TGCAGCGCCGAGAAGTTAGGGGGTCTGAGCGAGCAGTACTTC. Protein product: CSAEKLGGLSEQYF.

This clonotype showed up many times. The V call is TRBV3-1, the J call TRBJ2-3; D gene unclear. V was pared by 8 bases and J by 4 bases, with 7 bases between. The CDR3 totals 11 residues. CDR1 and CDR2 (germline): LGHDT, YNNKEL (reference sequence). CDR3 loop: CASLHSDTQYF. In DNA, the CDR3 is TGTGCCAGCCTGCACTCAGATACGCAGTATTTT.

This clonotype occurred many times. The rearrangement links TRBV7-9 to TRBJ1-1; D unresolved. This CDR3 spans 12 amino acids. Trimming took off 5 bases at V and 1 base at J, with 5 bases between the two ends. Germline values: CDR1 SEHNR, CDR2 FQNEAQ (reference sequence). The CDR3 loop reads CASSARNTEAFF. The CDR3 coding sequence is TGTGCCAGCAGCGCCCGGAACACTGAAGCTTTCTTT.

In its sample, this clonotype was seen many times. The CDR3 nucleotides read TGTGCCAGCAGTGAAGCGCTTGGGGGTAGCACAGATACGCAGTATTTT. It is translated as CASSEALGGSTDTQYF. The chain joins TRBV6-1 to TRBJ2-3; D may be TRBD1 or TRBD2 (5 bases each). Trimming left V 0 bases short and J 0 bases short, with 10 bases between. Germline V lookup: CDR1 MNHNS, CDR2 SASEGT. There are 16 residues in the CDR3.

V and J are TRBV7-2 and TRBJ2-1; TRBD2 matches 9 bases. Germline CDR1 reads SGHTA; CDR2 reads FQGNSA. The CDR3 covers 16 residues. V trimming: 3 bases; J trimming: 5 bases; junction bases outside the gene matches: 8. In nucleotides, the CDR3 is TGTGCCAGCAGCTTGGGTAGCGGGAGAATCGACAATGAGCAGTTCTTC. Amino acids: CASSLGSGRIDNEQFF.

In this sample, this clonotype turned up many times. The chain recombines TRBV27 with TRBJ2-4; perhaps TRBD2 as D (5 bases). Germline loops: CDR1 MNHEY, CDR2 SMNVEV (reference sequence). The CDR3 is 14 residues long. V lost 5 bases and J 7 bases, leaving 15 bases between the germline ends. The CDR3 DNA reads as TGTGCCAGCAGTAACAACCACTCGGGGAACATTCAGTACTTC. Its translation: CASSNNHSGNIQYF.

This clonotype came up many times. The rearrangement links TRBV28 to TRBJ2-6; possible D gene TRBD1, 7 bases. The CDR3 has 15 amino acids. The V gene's germline CDR1 is MDHEN and CDR2 SYDVKM. The V end was cut by 10 bases, the J end by 3 bases, with 16 bases between. The CDR3 DNA sequence: TGTGCCACCAGGAGGGGGCTCAGTGGGGCCAACGTCCTGACTTTC. Residues: CATRRGLSGANVLTF.

This clonotype was found many times. This rearrangement joins TRBV2 to TRBJ2-1; D is unresolved. The CDR3 covers 13 residues. Trimming left V 4 bases short and J 6 bases short, with 10 bases between. CDR1 is SNHLY and CDR2 is FYNNEI in the germline V gene. The CDR3 bases are TGTGCCAGCAGTGGTGAGGTAACCAATGAGCAGTTCTTC. As protein: CASSGEVTNEQFF.

The V and J genes are TRBV7-2 and TRBJ1-2, with D maybe TRBD1 (5 bases). Between the trimmed V and J ends, which lost 1 base and 6 bases, there was a span of 15 bases. The CDR3 loop spans 15 amino acids. CDR1 and CDR2 from the germline V gene are SGHTA and FQGNSA. The CDR3 bases are TGTGCCAGCAGCTTAGATGGGGCAGGGCCTCATGGCTACACCTTC. Amino acids: CASSLDGAGPHGYTF.

This clonotype was counted at least ten times. The J gene is TRBJ1-1, the V gene TRBV6-1; D remains unclear. V was pared by 3 bases and J by 2 bases, with 7 bases between. The V gene's germline CDR1 is MNHNS and CDR2 SASEGT. There are 13 residues in the CDR3. CDR3: CASSDIVNTEAFF. The CDR3 DNA sequence: TGTGCCAGCAGTGATATAGTTAACACTGAAGCTTTCTTT.

The genes are TRBV29-1 and TRBJ1-1, with D maybe TRBD1 (5 bases). CDR3 size: 13 residues. V dropped 0 bases and J dropped 6 bases, with 11 bases sitting between them. Germline values: CDR1 SQVTM, CDR2 ANQGSEA. CDR3 in amino acids: CSVEDHVGAEAFF. For the CDR3, the DNA is TGCAGCGTTGAAGATCATGTAGGGGCTGAAGCTTTCTTT.

Many counts were recorded for this clonotype. The chain joins TRBV11-1 to TRBJ2-2; D gene ambiguous. This CDR3 region has 15 residues. V lost 6 bases and J lost 0, with 11 bases in between. CDR1 and CDR2 (germline): SGHAT, FQDESV (reference sequence). The CDR3 DNA reads TGTGCCAGCAGACGGTGGTCTACGAACACCGGGGAGCTGTTTTTT. It codes for CASRRWSTNTGELFF.

This clonotype was observed many times. The chain links TRBV12-3 or TRBV12-4 to TRBJ2-2; 7 nucleotides align to TRBD2. This CDR3 has 14 residues. The junction had 8 bases not matched to a gene; V was cut back by 8 bases and J by 5 bases. The CDR3 loop reads CASGGGVETGELFF. The CDR3 nucleotides are TGTGCCAGCGGTGGGGGGGTCGAAACCGGGGAGCTGTTTTTT.